These 20 T cell receptor beta chains were sequenced from one sample in a study of T cell responses to AZD1222 COVID-19 vaccine. Generated by immunoSEQ multiplex PCR, the TCRdb table keeps only in-frame clones and is missing some. The sample contains some 150,000 clones, 90% of which appear only once. This specimen was peripheral blood, taken 28 days after the second dose of the MenACWY control vaccine. The receptors here all came from an adult who received the MenACWY meningococcal vaccine as a control.

The CDR3 DNA follows: TGTGCCAGCAGCTTTCTAACAGGGGCTAATGGCTACACCTTC. Translation: CASSFLTGANGYTF. The chain has TRBV5-5 and TRBJ1-2, with 7 positions matching TRBD1. The CDR3 sequence is 14 residues long. J was trimmed by 6 bases and V by 2 bases; bases with no gene match: 7. The germline gives CDR1 SGHKS, CDR2 YYEKEE (reference sequence).

J is TRBJ2-7 and V is TRBV18; 12 bases align to TRBD1. This CDR3 is built from 16 residues. CDR1 is KGHSH and CDR2 is LQKENI in the germline V gene. J gave up 6 bases and V 0 bases, and 6 bases lay outside the gene matches. CDR3 amino acids: CASSPPSGTGGSEQYF. DNA of the CDR3: TGTGCCAGCTCACCACCAAGTGGGACAGGGGGCTCCGAGCAGTACTTC.

This chain connects TRBV3-1 (or the pseudogene TRBV3-2) to TRBJ2-7; no clear D gene. The CDR3 runs 15 residues. Looked up from germline, CDR1 is LGHDT and CDR2 is YNNKEL (reference sequence). The V end was cut by 0 bases, the J end by 3 bases, with 12 bases between. The CDR3 loop reads CASSQDSDHYYEQYF. Here the CDR3 DNA reads TGTGCCAGCAGCCAAGACTCCGACCATTACTACGAGCAGTACTTC.

This clone is a singleton in its sample. The rearrangement joins TRBV7-9 to TRBJ2-7, with unresolved D. The V and J ends lost 5 bases and 2 bases respectively, with 13 bases between them. Germline V gives CDR1 SEHNR, CDR2 FQNEAQ (reference sequence). There are 14 residues in the CDR3. Here the CDR3 DNA reads TGTGCCAGCAGCCCCAGACGCACTACCTACGAGCAGTACTTC. Protein: CASSPRRTTYEQYF.

The chain has TRBV9 and TRBJ2-5, with 7 bases matching TRBD1. CDR3 length: 15 residues. With 0 bases clipped from V and 9 bases from J, the junction kept 11 bases outside the gene matches. In germline, CDR1 is SGDLS, CDR2 YYNGEE. This CDR3 reads CASSVGDSEGWSQYF. The DNA for the CDR3 is TGTGCCAGCAGCGTAGGGGACAGCGAGGGTTGGTCCCAGTACTTC.

About this clone: A junction end diverges from the germline sequence, so it may reflect a read error. CDR3 sequence (DNA): TGTGCCAGCAGCCTCACAGGGGGCAACCAGCCCCAGCATTTT. Translating gives CASSLTGGNQPQHF. This chain connects TRBV28 to TRBJ1-5; 9 bases align to TRBD1. Germline assignment: CDR1 MDHEN and CDR2 SYDVKM. The length of the CDR3 is 14 residues.

This clone was seen only a few times. This chain uses TRBV5-5 with TRBJ2-7; TRBD1 matches 8 bases. With 1 base clipped from V and 3 bases from J, the junction kept 6 bases outside the gene matches. The CDR3 is 15 amino acids. Germline CDR1 and CDR2: SGHKS and YYEKEE (reference sequence). In nucleotides, the CDR3 is TGTGCCAGCAGCTTGTACCTACAGGGGGGCTACGAGCAGTACTTC. This encodes CASSLYLQGGYEQYF.

The V gene is TRBV10-1, the J gene TRBJ2-1, with 8 positions matching TRBD2. J gave up 7 bases and V 5 bases, and 7 bases lay outside the gene matches. The CDR3 is 14 residues long. Germline V CDR1 and CDR2: WNHNN, SYGVQD (reference sequence). The CDR3 region is CASSSGSGWNEQFF. As DNA, the CDR3 is TGCGCCAGCAGTAGCGGGAGCGGCTGGAATGAGCAGTTCTTC.

This clone was seen only once. The chain recombines TRBV7-2 with TRBJ1-1; D is uncertain. The CDR3 is made up of 13 amino acids. V lost 3 bases, J lost 6 bases, and 11 bases lay in between. The germline V gene encodes CDR1 SGHTA and CDR2 FQGNSA. As DNA, the CDR3 is TGTGCCAGCAGCTTTTCTTCTGGGGCTGAAGCTTTCTTT. It translates to CASSFSSGAEAFF. The full variable domain, completed using reference TRBV7-2 and TRBJ1-1, is GAGVSQSPSNKVTEKGKDVELRCDPISGHTALYWYRQSLGQGLEFLIYFQGNSAPDKSGLPSDRFSAERTGGSVSTLTIQRTQQEDSAVYLCASSFSSGAEAFFGQGTRLTVV.

In its sample, this clone was seen once. This rearrangement joins TRBV27 to TRBJ2-3, with 10 bases lining up with TRBD2. The junction had 6 bases not matched to a gene; V was cut back by 3 bases and J by 3 bases. Germline V gives CDR1 MNHEY, CDR2 SMNVEV (reference sequence). There are 16 residues in the CDR3. In nucleotides, the CDR3 is TGTGCCAGCAGTTTCTCTAGCGGGAGTGGGACAGATACGCAGTATTTT. It codes for CASSFSSGSGTDTQYF.

V usage is TRBV24-1 and J usage is TRBJ1-2; D remains ambiguous. V was trimmed by 4 bases and J by 7 bases, leaving 15 bases between them. The CDR3 covers 14 residues. Looked up from germline, CDR1 is KGHDR and CDR2 is SFDVKD. CDR3 DNA: TGTGCCACCAGTGACCCCAGAACCTATGGTGGCTACACCTTC. This translates into CATSDPRTYGGYTF.

The rearrangement links TRBV4-3 to TRBJ2-5; D is unresolved. Germline CDR1 is LGHNA and CDR2 is YSLEER. The V gene lost 3 bases and the J gene lost 2 bases, with 13 bases spanning the gap. The CDR3 has 15 amino acids. Here the CDR3 reads CASSQDLVPQETQYF. The DNA for the CDR3 is TGCGCCAGCAGCCAGGACCTAGTACCTCAAGAGACCCAGTACTTC.

The chain joins TRBV9 to TRBJ1-1, with a possible D match to TRBD1 (5 bases). V lost 4 bases and J 4 bases, leaving 17 bases between the germline ends. The CDR3 loop spans 15 amino acids. CDR1 is SGDLS and CDR2 is YYNGEE in the germline V gene. In DNA, the CDR3 is TGTGCCAGCAGCCCCCAGGCGGGGACGGGCACTGAAGCTTTCTTT. It translates to CASSPQAGTGTEAFF.

The V call is TRBV14, the J call TRBJ1-2; possible D gene TRBD1, 5 bases. Trimming shortened V by 5 bases and J by 8 bases, and 15 bases separated the two germline ends. This CDR3 is built from 13 residues. The germline V gene has CDR1 SGHDN and CDR2 FVKESK. CDR3 sequence reads: CASSYSMGEGYTF. The CDR3 region has the DNA TGTGCCAGCAGCTACAGTATGGGGGAGGGCTACACCTTC.

The chain joins TRBV2 to TRBJ1-1, with D perhaps TRBD1 (5 bases). V lost 4 bases and J 6 bases, leaving 15 bases between the germline ends. This CDR3 has 14 amino acids. CDR1 SNHLY and CDR2 FYNNEI come from the germline V gene. CDR3 in DNA: TGTGCCAGCAGTGTGTCAGGGAATCCGGCTGAAGCTTTCTTT. Translation: CASSVSGNPAEAFF.

The chain combines TRBV16 with TRBJ2-5, with 8 nucleotides matching TRBD2. The CDR3 has 15 residues. Looked up from germline, CDR1 is KGHSY and CDR2 is FQNENV. Trimming removed 4 bases from V and 5 bases from J; junction bases left unmatched: 9. In nucleotides, the CDR3 is TGTGCCAGCAGCCCGACCGCGGGAGGTGCTGAGACCCAGTACTTC. As protein: CASSPTAGGAETQYF. The full variable domain, rest sourced from reference TRBV16 and TRBJ2-5, is GEEVAQTPKHLVRGEGQKAKLYCAPIKGHSYVFWYQQVLKNEFKFLISFQNENVFDETGMPKERFSAKCLPNSPCSLEIQATKLEDSAVYFCASSPTAGGAETQYFGPGTRLLVL.

This clone appeared once. The chain recombines TRBV5-6 with TRBJ1-1; no clear D. CDR1 is SGHDT and CDR2 is YYEEEE in the germline V gene. This CDR3 contains 15 residues. V lost 4 bases and J lost 1, with 14 bases in between. Written as DNA, the CDR3 is TGTGCCAGCAGCCTTACCCGGGCCGCGAACACTGAAGCTTTCTTT. Amino acid sequence: CASSLTRAANTEAFF.

Turning to this clone: Other nucleotide sequences in the sample specify the same CDR3. The rearrangement joins TRBV5-1 to TRBJ1-1; no definite D call. Germline V gene sequence: CDR1 SGHRS, CDR2 YFSETQ. The V gene lost 2 bases and the J gene lost 2 bases, with 7 bases spanning the gap. The CDR3 consists of 13 residues. The CDR3 sequence: CASSFGGNTEAFF. In DNA, the CDR3 is TGCGCCAGCAGCTTCGGCGGAAACACTGAAGCTTTCTTT.

In nucleotides, the CDR3 is TGTGCCTGGAAGCCTCTGGACCCGGGGGACGAGCAGTACTTC. It yields the protein CAWKPLDPGDEQYF. The V call is TRBV30, the J call TRBJ2-7; possible D gene TRBD2, 6 bases. Trimming removed 4 bases at V and 5 bases at J, with 18 bases between. This CDR3 comprises 14 residues. Per the germline V gene, CDR1 is GTSNPN and CDR2 is SVGIG (reference sequence).

This chain connects TRBV7-2 to TRBJ2-7, with TRBD1 matching over 7 bases. Per germline, CDR1 SGHTA and CDR2 FQGNSA. Germline trimming cut 5 bases from V and 3 bases from J; bases unmatched to any gene: 10. The CDR3 is made up of 15 amino acids. DNA for the CDR3: TGTGCCAGCAGCCTCCTTACAGGGGTAGGCTACGAGCAGTACTTC. It translates to CASSLLTGVGYEQYF.